These 31 T cell receptor beta chains originate from one sample sequenced in a study of tumor-infiltrating lymphocytes in primary liver carcinoma. In addition to blood RNA drawn from unsorted whole blood, germline DNA was extracted. Synthesis of TCR beta cDNA was carried out from approximately 0.55 ug total RNA with a constant-region primer. Libraries covering TCR beta were generated through three nested multiplex PCR rounds (using a slightly modified ARM-PCR). The opening two PCR rounds, roughly 11 cycles each, paired TRBV1-TRBV30 forward primers with a C-beta reverse primer. TCRdb reprocessed the multiplex PCR reads with MiXCR, giving one entry per CDR3 protein. The table has 300,000 to 400,000 distinct CDR3 sequences, around 60% seen once. Sequencing was performed on peripheral blood. The receptors derive from a man aged 40-55 years with primary liver carcinoma and hepatitis B virus infection.

Concerning this clonotype: The junction departs from germline at one end; a sequencing error may be responsible. The chain joins TRBV10-3 to TRBJ1-5; the D gene is possibly TRBD1 (5 bases). Germline CDR1 ENHRY, CDR2 SYGVKD. This CDR3 has 14 residues. Here the CDR3 reads CAISGQMSNRPQHF. The CDR3 nucleotides are TGTGCCATCAGTGGACAGATGAGCAATCGGCCCCAGCATTTT.

With regard to this clonotype: A clone one base away is much larger, so this may be a read error. The chain combines TRBV4-2 with TRBJ2-1, with 8 bases identical to TRBD2. Germline V gives CDR1 LGHNA, CDR2 YNFKEQ. The CDR3 sequence is 17 residues long. Trimming at V came to 0 bases and at J to 7 bases, leaving 11 bases not matched to a gene. The chain's CDR3 is CASSQDSSGEFGNEQFF. The DNA for the CDR3 is TGTGCCAGCAGCCAAGACAGTAGCGGGGAGTTTGGTAATGAGCAGTTCTTC.

Worth noting for this clonotype: A much larger clone lies a single base off, so this may be a read error. The rearrangement links TRBV6-1 to TRBJ1-6; 10 bases align to TRBD1. CDR3 length equals 15 residues. The germline CDR1 and CDR2 sequences are MNHNS and SASEGT. Trimming took 10 bases from V and 10 from J; bases not matched to a gene: 13. This chain's CDR3 is CANITGTGARSPLHF. CDR3 nucleotide sequence: TGTGCCAACATAACCGGGACAGGGGCTCGGTCACCCCTCCACTTT.

As for this clonotype: A much bigger clone sits one base away, suggesting this may be a read error. J is TRBJ2-5 and V is TRBV12-3 or TRBV12-4, with 10 bases identical to TRBD1. The CDR3 is 14 amino acids. The CDR3 spells CASSLGTGEEAQYF. The DNA of the CDR3 is TGTGCCAGCAGTCTTGGGACAGGGGAAGAGGCCCAGTACTTC.

This clonotype was seen a handful of times. The J gene is TRBJ2-5, the V gene TRBV7-9; 7 bases are a match to TRBD2. In germline, CDR1 is SEHNR, CDR2 FQNEAQ (reference sequence). V dropped 5 bases and J dropped 7; count of bases not matched to a gene: 13. The CDR3 loop spans 15 amino acids. The CDR3 reads CASSPRDYSLVTQYF. The CDR3 DNA follows: TGTGCCAGCAGCCCCCGGGACTATTCGCTGGTGACCCAGTACTTC.

Remarks on this clonotype: This may be a read error: a much more frequent sequence differs by one nucleotide. J is TRBJ1-5 and V is TRBV12-3 or TRBV12-4; D might be TRBD1 (6 bases). The CDR3 extends over 15 amino acids. The CDR3 loop is CASSKNRASDQPQHF. The CDR3 DNA sequence: TGTGCCAGCAGTAAAAACAGGGCTAGCGATCAGCCCCAGCATTTT.

With respect to this clonotype: It may be a read error: a sequence one base away is much more abundant. The chain employs TRBV5-5 and TRBJ2-7, with D uncertain. The CDR3 spans 16 residues. Per germline, CDR1 SGHKS and CDR2 YYEKEE (reference sequence). Trimming stripped 2 bases from V and 0 bases from J, with 15 bases between. The CDR3 loop reads CASSFFGMMISYEQYF. CDR3 nucleotides: TGTGCCAGCAGCTTTTTTGGGATGATGATCTCCTACGAGCAGTACTTC.

As for this clonotype: A read error may be the cause here, since a much bigger clone is one base away. The CDR3 protein is CASSSKGGTEAFF. In DNA form, the CDR3 reads TGCGCCAGCAGCTCAAAGGGGGGCACTGAAGCTTTCTTT. The V call is TRBV5-1, the J call TRBJ1-1; D is possibly TRBD1 (6 bases). V was cut by 3 bases and J by 4 bases, with 10 bases left in between. The germline V gene encodes CDR1 SGHRS and CDR2 YFSETQ. The CDR3 runs 13 residues.

In its sample, this clonotype was seen a few times. The junction shows a germline mismatch at one end, possibly a read error. CDR3 loop: CASNLAGQQFF. The CDR3 nucleotides are TGTGCCAGCAACTTAGCGGGACAGCAGTTCTTC. The chain combines TRBV11-1 with TRBJ2-1; 8 bases fit TRBD2. Germline V gene lookup returns CDR1 SGHAT and CDR2 FQDESV (reference sequence). This CDR3 has 11 residues.

This clonotype turned up a few times. This chain uses TRBV5-1 with TRBJ2-5, with D tentatively TRBD1 (6 bases). This CDR3 is 16 amino acids long. V lost 4 bases and J 3 bases, leaving 19 bases between the germline ends. The germline V gene has CDR1 SGHRS and CDR2 YFSETQ. CDR3 DNA: TGCGCCAGCAGCCAGGGGACCCTCGGGTTGGAAGAGACCCAGTACTTC. Protein: CASSQGTLGLEETQYF.

Worth noting for this clonotype: An end of the junction does not agree with germline; a read error may underlie this. Here the CDR3 reads CTSSPYGGSHTDTQYF. The CDR3 DNA reads TGTACCAGCAGCCCCTACGGCGGGAGTCACACAGATACACAGTATTTT. This chain links TRBV11-2 with TRBJ2-3; 7 nucleotides agree with TRBD2. Germline CDR1 reads SGHAT; CDR2 reads FQNNGV. This CDR3 region has 16 residues. Variable domain in full (rest from reference TRBV11-2 and TRBJ2-3): EAGVAQSPRYKIIEKRQSVAFWCNPISGHATLYWYQQILGQGPKLLIQFQNNGVVDDSQLPKDRFSAERLKGVDSTLKIQPAKLEDSAVYLCTSSPYGGSHTDTQYFGPGTRLTVL.

This clonotype was picked up one time. The missing conserved phenylalanine or tryptophan at the end of this CDR3 makes a read error likely. The V gene is TRBV11-2, the J gene TRBJ2-7; the D is unclear. The CDR3 has 14 amino acids. The germline CDR1 and CDR2 sequences are SGHAT and FQNNGV. The CDR3 nucleotides are TGTGCCAGCAGCTTAACAAGGATCGTCTACGTGCAGTACTTA. This gives the protein CASSLTRIVYVQYL.

Remarks on this clonotype: The CDR3 does not close with the conserved phenylalanine or tryptophan, likely indicating a read error. This chain links TRBV5-1 with TRBJ2-1, with 7 bases lining up with TRBD1. CDR3 size: 13 residues. From germline, CDR1 is SGHRS and CDR2 YFSETQ. V gave up 5 bases and J gave up 5 bases; unmatched junction bases: 4. The CDR3: CASSLDRDNEQFL. The CDR3 bases are TGCGCCAGCAGTTTAGACAGGGACAATGAGCAGTTCCTC.

Remarks on this clonotype: The missing conserved phenylalanine or tryptophan at the end of this CDR3 makes a read error likely. V usage is TRBV11-2 and J usage is TRBJ2-3, with TRBD2 as a possible D gene (5 bases). CDR3 length: 16 amino acids. Germline CDR1 and CDR2: SGHAT and FQNNGV. CDR3: CASSLGLTPGTDTQYS. The DNA of the CDR3 is TGCGCCAGCAGCTTAGGACTGACGCCTGGCACAGATACGCAGTATTCT.

On this clonotype: Because it lacks the conserved phenylalanine or tryptophan at the end, this CDR3 is likely a read error. The DNA is omitted, as the CDR3 cannot be located on it reliably, and the CDR3 follows TCRdb's listing. This chain links TRBV11-2 with TRBJ1-2; TRBD1, as called in the table, went unchecked against the DNA. The CDR3 adds up to 14 amino acids, both ends counted. Germline CDR1 and CDR2: SGHAT and FQNNGV. The CDR3 sequence: CASSLSPGEVGCTS.

This clonotype was recorded once. A much larger clone differs by one base, so this may be a read error. The chain recombines TRBV6-1 with TRBJ2-5; 9 bases align to TRBD1. V gave up 7 bases and J gave up 4 bases; unmatched junction bases: 13. Germline V gene data show CDR1 as MNHNS and CDR2 as SASEGT. This CDR3 is built from 16 residues. The CDR3 is CASTKMGQGTRETQYF. In DNA, the CDR3 is TGTGCCAGCACAAAGATGGGACAGGGCACTCGAGAGACCCAGTACTTC.

With regard to this clonotype: This sequence may be a read error, since a much larger clone differs from it by one base. The J gene is TRBJ2-1, the V gene TRBV4-1; 7 nucleotides align to TRBD1. With 3 bases clipped from V and 5 bases from J, the junction kept 7 bases outside the gene matches. The germline V gene encodes CDR1 MGHRA and CDR2 YSYEKL. The CDR3 is 15 amino acids. This chain's CDR3 is CASSQGTEGNNEQFF. The CDR3 DNA follows: TGCGCCAGCAGCCAGGGGACAGAGGGCAACAATGAGCAGTTCTTC.

Only a few counts were recorded for this clonotype. Since a much larger clone is just one base distant, this may be a read error. The chain has TRBV16 and TRBJ1-1, with D unclear. This CDR3 contains 14 residues. Germline CDR1 and CDR2: KGHSY and FQNENV. DNA of the CDR3: TGTGCCAACAGCCAAGGTTTTATGAACACTGAAGCTTTCTTT. It yields the protein CANSQGFMNTEAFF.

This clonotype was seen a few times. V gene TRBV5-1 combines with J gene TRBJ2-7; 8 positions agree with TRBD1. CDR3 length: 15 residues. Germline V lookup: CDR1 SGHRS, CDR2 YFSETQ. V lost 0 bases, J lost 2 bases, and 4 bases stayed unmatched. In nucleotides, the CDR3 is TGCGCCAGCAGCTTGGCCGGACAGGGAACCTACGAGCAGTACTTC. This translates into CASSLAGQGTYEQYF.

Remarks on this clonotype: A read error may be the cause here, since a much bigger clone is one base away. The chain recombines TRBV4-3 with TRBJ2-1; 8 bases align to TRBD2. After removal of 3 bases from V and 10 bases from J, the junction contained 17 bases not matched to a gene. The CDR3 has 17 amino acids. The germline CDR1 and CDR2 sequences are LGHNA and YSLEER. CDR3 coding DNA: TGCGCCAGCAGCCAGGGACTAGTGGGAGCTTTCGGGCGGGAGCAGTTCTTC. Translated: CASSQGLVGAFGREQFF.

Comment on this clonotype: Relative to the germline gene, one junction end is altered; a read error may explain this. The chain combines TRBV6-5 with TRBJ1-5, with a possible D match to TRBD1 (6 bases). The length of the CDR3 is 14 residues. Germline CDR1 is MNHEY and CDR2 is SVGAGI. DNA of the CDR3: TGTGCCTGCAGTTCCAACAGGGACGATCAGCCCCAGCATTTT. This translates into CACSSNRDDQPQHF.

This clonotype has ten or more counts. V is TRBV5-5 and J is TRBJ2-3; 10 bases match TRBD2. The CDR3 has 13 residues. With V trimmed by 3 bases and J by 6 bases, 1 base remained unmatched. Germline assignment: CDR1 SGHKS and CDR2 YYEKEE (reference sequence). The DNA of the CDR3 is TGTGCCAGCAGCTGGGGACTAGCGGATACGCAGTATTTT. This translates into CASSWGLADTQYF.

This clonotype appeared a few times. The rearrangement links TRBV6-2 or TRBV6-3 to TRBJ2-1; D may correspond to TRBD1 or TRBD2 (5 bases each). Germline-derived CDR1 and CDR2 are MNHEY and SVGEGT. CDR3 length equals 14 residues. V lost 8 bases and J lost 3, with 14 bases in between. As DNA, the CDR3 is TGTGCCAGCTGGGACGGGGCTTTCTACAATGAGCAGTTCTTC. It yields the protein CASWDGAFYNEQFF.

This clonotype was counted many times. The chain recombines TRBV12-3 or TRBV12-4 with TRBJ2-7, with D unclear. V was clipped by 3 bases and J by 2 bases, with 11 bases between them. This CDR3 has 14 residues. Here the CDR3 reads CASSLGSGTYEQYF. The CDR3 DNA sequence: TGTGCCAGCAGTTTGGGCTCAGGCACCTACGAGCAGTACTTC.

Turning to this clonotype: This may be a read error, as it is one base from a much larger clone. The chain couples TRBV6-5 to TRBJ2-7, with a possible D match to TRBD2 (5 bases). Germline V CDR1 and CDR2: MNHEY, SVGAGI. The CDR3 runs to 15 residues. V lost 4 bases to trimming and J lost 5 bases, with 18 bases between them. Written as DNA, the CDR3 is TGTGCCAGCAGTTTTTCGATAGCGAGAATCAACGAGCAGTACTTC. This translates into CASSFSIARINEQYF.

On this clonotype: Relative to the germline gene, one junction end is altered; a read error may explain this. V usage is TRBV10-1 and J usage is TRBJ2-5; D gene uncertain. The CDR3 has 11 residues. Germline V gene lookup returns CDR1 WNHNN and CDR2 SYGVQD (reference sequence). CDR3 sequence: CANSDCETQYF. The CDR3 DNA sequence: TGCGCCAACAGTGACTGTGAGACCCAGTACTTC.

This clonotype was seen ten or more times. The V and J genes are TRBV6-2 or TRBV6-3 and TRBJ2-1; TRBD2 matches at 10 bases. CDR3 length equals 14 residues. The germline gives CDR1 MNHEY, CDR2 SVGEGT. J gave up 3 bases and V 6 bases, and 2 bases lay outside the gene matches. The CDR3 DNA reads as TGTGCCAGCAGCGGGACTAGCGACTACAATGAGCAGTTCTTC. It translates to CASSGTSDYNEQFF.

This clonotype was observed at least ten times. The chain has TRBV6-5 and TRBJ2-1; 10 bases line up with TRBD1. Trimming cost V 4 bases and J 4 bases; bases outside gene matches: 7. The CDR3 sequence is 16 residues long. In germline, CDR1 is MNHEY, CDR2 SVGAGI. CDR3 in DNA: TGTGCCAGCAGTTCGAGACAGGGGGCTTGGTACAATGAGCAGTTCTTC. It specifies CASSSRQGAWYNEQFF.

Turning to this clonotype: Germline and junction disagree at one end, which may indicate a read error. The chain uses TRBV5-5 and TRBJ2-7; D ambiguous. Germline V gene sequence: CDR1 SGHKS, CDR2 YYEKEE (reference sequence). The CDR3 consists of 11 residues. This chain's CDR3 is CACSPSYEQYF. DNA for the CDR3: TGTGCCTGCAGCCCCTCCTACGAGCAGTACTTC.

About this clonotype: The CDR3 does not close with the conserved phenylalanine or tryptophan, likely indicating a read error. The chain has TRBV11-2 and TRBJ2-1, with 7 bases lining up with TRBD2. Trimming removed 2 bases from V and 7 bases from J; junction bases left unmatched: 14. CDR1 and CDR2 (germline): SGHAT, FQNNGV. There are 17 residues in the CDR3. CDR3 loop: CASSLYLGAGRGNEQFL. The CDR3 nucleotides read TGTGCCAGCAGCTTATATCTCGGAGCGGGAAGGGGTAATGAGCAGTTCCTC.

Comment on this clonotype: This may come from a read error, since a much larger clone is one base off. The rearrangement joins TRBV6-2 or TRBV6-3 to TRBJ2-4; weak D call: TRBD1 (6 bases). Looked up from germline, CDR1 is MNHEY and CDR2 is SVGEGT. The CDR3 is made up of 15 amino acids. V was trimmed by 2 bases and J by 8 bases, leaving 16 bases between them. The CDR3 DNA reads TGTGCCAGCAGTTACCTCCGGGACATAAATCACATTCAGTACTTC. It codes for CASSYLRDINHIQYF.